The clone carrying this T cell receptor (beta chain) has a handful of counts. What it recognizes is unknown. This record belongs to a study of identical twins. The V gene's germline CDR1 is SGHTA and CDR2 FQGNSA. This CDR3 contains 16 residues. The germline V and J ends were trimmed by 3 bases and 6 bases, with 21 bases remaining between them. The study's findings and limits: Memory repertoires showed no such pattern, whereas abundant cord blood beta clonotypes carried fewer insertions. Conclusions leaned on cross-sectional statistical analysis and did not track the same donors over time.

Each CDR3 protein gets one entry after TCRdb re-called the 5' RACE reads with MiXCR. The sample has just under 550,000 distinct CDR3 sequences; around 15% are singletons. These data were also filed under a second study, of yellow fever vaccine responses in identical twins. Per that paper: In identical twins, vaccine T cell responses appeared partly shared and partly individual.

The clonotype comes from a woman between 18 and 30 years old in good health. This rearrangement joins TRBV7-2 to TRBJ2-7; D not resolved. Sequenced material: CD4+ T cells sorted from blood. CDR3: CASSLGLRRVSAEQYF. The CDR3 nucleotides read TGTGCCAGCAGCTTGGGATTGCGGAGAGTGTCAGCCGAGCAGTACTTC. The full variable domain, completed using reference TRBV7-2 and TRBJ2-7, is GAGVSQSPSNKVTEKGKDVELRCDPISGHTALYWYRQSLGQGLEFLIYFQGNSAPDKSGLPSDRFSAERTGGSVSTLTIQRTQQEDSAVYLCASSLGLRRVSAEQYFGPGTRLTVT.